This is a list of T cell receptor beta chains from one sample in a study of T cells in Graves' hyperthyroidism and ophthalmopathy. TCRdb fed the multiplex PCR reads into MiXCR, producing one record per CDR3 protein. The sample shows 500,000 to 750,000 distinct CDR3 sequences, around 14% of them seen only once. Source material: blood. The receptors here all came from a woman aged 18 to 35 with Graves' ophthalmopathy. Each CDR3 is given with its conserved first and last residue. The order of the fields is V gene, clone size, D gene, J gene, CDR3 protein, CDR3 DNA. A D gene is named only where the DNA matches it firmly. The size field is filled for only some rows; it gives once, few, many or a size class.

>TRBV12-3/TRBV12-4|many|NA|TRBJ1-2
CASSLARVDGYTF
TGTGCCAGCAGTTTAGCAAGAGTGGATGGCTACACCTTC
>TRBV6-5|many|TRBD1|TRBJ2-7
CASSYELGQVIYEQYF
TGTGCCAGCAGTTACGAGCTGGGACAGGTGATCTACGAGCAGTACTTC
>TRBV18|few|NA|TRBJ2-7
CASSPRPGNYSYEQYF
TGTGCCAGCTCCCCACGGCCGGGAAACTATTCCTACGAGCAGTACTTC
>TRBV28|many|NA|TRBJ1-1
CASSLGGRIAEAFF
TGTGCCAGCAGTTTAGGGGGGCGAATCGCTGAAGCTTTCTTT
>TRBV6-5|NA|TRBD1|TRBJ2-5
CASSYSGWRGPTGNQETQYF
TGTGCCAGCAGTTACTCGGGTTGGCGCGGACCGACAGGGAACCAAGAGACCCAGTACTTC
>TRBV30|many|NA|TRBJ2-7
CAWSSGTFSYEQYF
TGTGCCTGGAGTTCGGGGACCTTCTCCTACGAGCAGTACTTC
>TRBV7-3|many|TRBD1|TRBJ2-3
CASSPNWDRAADTQYF
TGTGCCAGCAGCCCAAACTGGGACAGGGCTGCAGATACGCAGTATTTT
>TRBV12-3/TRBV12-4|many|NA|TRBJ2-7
CASSLDGLSSYEQYF
TGTGCCAGCAGTTTGGACGGGCTGAGCTCCTACGAGCAGTACTTC
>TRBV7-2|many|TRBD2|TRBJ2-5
CASSLGLAGEGETQYF
TGTGCCAGCAGCCTCGGACTAGCGGGAGAAGGAGAGACCCAGTACTTC
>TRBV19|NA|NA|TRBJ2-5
CASSIRRKETQYF
TGTGCCAGTAGTATCCGCAGAAAAGAGACCCAGTACTTC
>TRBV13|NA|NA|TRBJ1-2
CASSLEGDAGVYGYTF
TGTGCCAGCAGCTTAGAAGGGGACGCGGGGGTCTATGGCTACACCTTC
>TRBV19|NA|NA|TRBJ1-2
CASSFGGGNGYTF
TGTGCCAGTAGTTTCGGAGGGGGAAACGGCTACACCTTC
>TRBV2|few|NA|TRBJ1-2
CASSESGQGRAARYTF
TGTGCCAGCAGTGAAAGCGGGCAGGGTCGGGCCGCCAGGTATACCTTC
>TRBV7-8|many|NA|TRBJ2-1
CASSLRGSYNEQFF
TGTGCCAGCAGCTTACGCGGATCCTACAATGAGCAGTTCTTC
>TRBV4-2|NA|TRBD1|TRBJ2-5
CASSQPYRGLETQYF
TGTGCCAGCAGCCAACCATACAGGGGGCTTGAGACCCAGTACTTC
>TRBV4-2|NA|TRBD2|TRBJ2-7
CASSQDGVLAGGREQYF
TGTGCCAGCAGCCAAGATGGGGTACTAGCGGGAGGAAGGGAGCAGTACTTC
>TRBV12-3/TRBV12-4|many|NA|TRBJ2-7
CASSSHTRLLYEQYF
TGTGCCAGCAGTTCCCATACTAGGCTCCTCTACGAGCAGTACTTC
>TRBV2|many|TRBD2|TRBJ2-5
CASSDTSGRNQETQYF
TGTGCCAGCAGCGATACTAGCGGGAGGAATCAAGAGACCCAGTACTTC
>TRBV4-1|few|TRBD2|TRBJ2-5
CASSQAGALAGARGTQYF
TGCGCCAGCAGCCAAGCGGGAGCGCTAGCGGGAGCCCGGGGGACCCAGTACTTC
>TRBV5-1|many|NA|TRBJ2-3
CASSRLGRNTDTQYF
TGCGCCAGCAGCCGTCTGGGAAGGAACACAGATACGCAGTATTTT
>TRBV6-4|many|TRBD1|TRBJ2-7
CASSRLRQGDYEQYF
TGTGCCAGCAGCAGACTTAGGCAGGGGGACTACGAGCAGTACTTC
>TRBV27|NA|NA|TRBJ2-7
CASSPRQFPNYEQYF
TGTGCCAGCAGTCCCCGACAGTTTCCAAACTACGAGCAGTACTTC
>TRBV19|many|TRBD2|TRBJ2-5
CASRLAGETQYF
TGTGCCAGCCGACTAGCGGGAGAGACCCAGTACTTC
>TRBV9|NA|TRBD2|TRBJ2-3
CASSAGLAGVTDTQYF
TGTGCCAGCAGCGCAGGACTAGCGGGAGTTACAGATACGCAGTATTTT
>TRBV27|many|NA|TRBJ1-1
CASILNTEAFF
TGTGCCAGCATTCTTAACACTGAAGCTTTCTTT
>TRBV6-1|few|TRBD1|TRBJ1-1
CASSSLPGQPNTEAFF
TGTGCCAGCAGTTCCCTACCGGGACAGCCGAACACTGAAGCTTTCTTT
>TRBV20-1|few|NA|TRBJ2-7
CSGRGAREQYF
TGCAGTGGAAGGGGGGCGCGGGAGCAGTACTTC
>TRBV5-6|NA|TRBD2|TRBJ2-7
CASSITGPTSGGWSEQYF
TGTGCCAGCAGCATCACAGGGCCAACTAGCGGGGGGTGGAGCGAGCAGTACTTC
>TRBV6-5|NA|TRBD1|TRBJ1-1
CASSYSQGAPSTEAFF
TGTGCCAGCAGTTACTCGCAGGGGGCGCCGAGCACTGAAGCTTTCTTT